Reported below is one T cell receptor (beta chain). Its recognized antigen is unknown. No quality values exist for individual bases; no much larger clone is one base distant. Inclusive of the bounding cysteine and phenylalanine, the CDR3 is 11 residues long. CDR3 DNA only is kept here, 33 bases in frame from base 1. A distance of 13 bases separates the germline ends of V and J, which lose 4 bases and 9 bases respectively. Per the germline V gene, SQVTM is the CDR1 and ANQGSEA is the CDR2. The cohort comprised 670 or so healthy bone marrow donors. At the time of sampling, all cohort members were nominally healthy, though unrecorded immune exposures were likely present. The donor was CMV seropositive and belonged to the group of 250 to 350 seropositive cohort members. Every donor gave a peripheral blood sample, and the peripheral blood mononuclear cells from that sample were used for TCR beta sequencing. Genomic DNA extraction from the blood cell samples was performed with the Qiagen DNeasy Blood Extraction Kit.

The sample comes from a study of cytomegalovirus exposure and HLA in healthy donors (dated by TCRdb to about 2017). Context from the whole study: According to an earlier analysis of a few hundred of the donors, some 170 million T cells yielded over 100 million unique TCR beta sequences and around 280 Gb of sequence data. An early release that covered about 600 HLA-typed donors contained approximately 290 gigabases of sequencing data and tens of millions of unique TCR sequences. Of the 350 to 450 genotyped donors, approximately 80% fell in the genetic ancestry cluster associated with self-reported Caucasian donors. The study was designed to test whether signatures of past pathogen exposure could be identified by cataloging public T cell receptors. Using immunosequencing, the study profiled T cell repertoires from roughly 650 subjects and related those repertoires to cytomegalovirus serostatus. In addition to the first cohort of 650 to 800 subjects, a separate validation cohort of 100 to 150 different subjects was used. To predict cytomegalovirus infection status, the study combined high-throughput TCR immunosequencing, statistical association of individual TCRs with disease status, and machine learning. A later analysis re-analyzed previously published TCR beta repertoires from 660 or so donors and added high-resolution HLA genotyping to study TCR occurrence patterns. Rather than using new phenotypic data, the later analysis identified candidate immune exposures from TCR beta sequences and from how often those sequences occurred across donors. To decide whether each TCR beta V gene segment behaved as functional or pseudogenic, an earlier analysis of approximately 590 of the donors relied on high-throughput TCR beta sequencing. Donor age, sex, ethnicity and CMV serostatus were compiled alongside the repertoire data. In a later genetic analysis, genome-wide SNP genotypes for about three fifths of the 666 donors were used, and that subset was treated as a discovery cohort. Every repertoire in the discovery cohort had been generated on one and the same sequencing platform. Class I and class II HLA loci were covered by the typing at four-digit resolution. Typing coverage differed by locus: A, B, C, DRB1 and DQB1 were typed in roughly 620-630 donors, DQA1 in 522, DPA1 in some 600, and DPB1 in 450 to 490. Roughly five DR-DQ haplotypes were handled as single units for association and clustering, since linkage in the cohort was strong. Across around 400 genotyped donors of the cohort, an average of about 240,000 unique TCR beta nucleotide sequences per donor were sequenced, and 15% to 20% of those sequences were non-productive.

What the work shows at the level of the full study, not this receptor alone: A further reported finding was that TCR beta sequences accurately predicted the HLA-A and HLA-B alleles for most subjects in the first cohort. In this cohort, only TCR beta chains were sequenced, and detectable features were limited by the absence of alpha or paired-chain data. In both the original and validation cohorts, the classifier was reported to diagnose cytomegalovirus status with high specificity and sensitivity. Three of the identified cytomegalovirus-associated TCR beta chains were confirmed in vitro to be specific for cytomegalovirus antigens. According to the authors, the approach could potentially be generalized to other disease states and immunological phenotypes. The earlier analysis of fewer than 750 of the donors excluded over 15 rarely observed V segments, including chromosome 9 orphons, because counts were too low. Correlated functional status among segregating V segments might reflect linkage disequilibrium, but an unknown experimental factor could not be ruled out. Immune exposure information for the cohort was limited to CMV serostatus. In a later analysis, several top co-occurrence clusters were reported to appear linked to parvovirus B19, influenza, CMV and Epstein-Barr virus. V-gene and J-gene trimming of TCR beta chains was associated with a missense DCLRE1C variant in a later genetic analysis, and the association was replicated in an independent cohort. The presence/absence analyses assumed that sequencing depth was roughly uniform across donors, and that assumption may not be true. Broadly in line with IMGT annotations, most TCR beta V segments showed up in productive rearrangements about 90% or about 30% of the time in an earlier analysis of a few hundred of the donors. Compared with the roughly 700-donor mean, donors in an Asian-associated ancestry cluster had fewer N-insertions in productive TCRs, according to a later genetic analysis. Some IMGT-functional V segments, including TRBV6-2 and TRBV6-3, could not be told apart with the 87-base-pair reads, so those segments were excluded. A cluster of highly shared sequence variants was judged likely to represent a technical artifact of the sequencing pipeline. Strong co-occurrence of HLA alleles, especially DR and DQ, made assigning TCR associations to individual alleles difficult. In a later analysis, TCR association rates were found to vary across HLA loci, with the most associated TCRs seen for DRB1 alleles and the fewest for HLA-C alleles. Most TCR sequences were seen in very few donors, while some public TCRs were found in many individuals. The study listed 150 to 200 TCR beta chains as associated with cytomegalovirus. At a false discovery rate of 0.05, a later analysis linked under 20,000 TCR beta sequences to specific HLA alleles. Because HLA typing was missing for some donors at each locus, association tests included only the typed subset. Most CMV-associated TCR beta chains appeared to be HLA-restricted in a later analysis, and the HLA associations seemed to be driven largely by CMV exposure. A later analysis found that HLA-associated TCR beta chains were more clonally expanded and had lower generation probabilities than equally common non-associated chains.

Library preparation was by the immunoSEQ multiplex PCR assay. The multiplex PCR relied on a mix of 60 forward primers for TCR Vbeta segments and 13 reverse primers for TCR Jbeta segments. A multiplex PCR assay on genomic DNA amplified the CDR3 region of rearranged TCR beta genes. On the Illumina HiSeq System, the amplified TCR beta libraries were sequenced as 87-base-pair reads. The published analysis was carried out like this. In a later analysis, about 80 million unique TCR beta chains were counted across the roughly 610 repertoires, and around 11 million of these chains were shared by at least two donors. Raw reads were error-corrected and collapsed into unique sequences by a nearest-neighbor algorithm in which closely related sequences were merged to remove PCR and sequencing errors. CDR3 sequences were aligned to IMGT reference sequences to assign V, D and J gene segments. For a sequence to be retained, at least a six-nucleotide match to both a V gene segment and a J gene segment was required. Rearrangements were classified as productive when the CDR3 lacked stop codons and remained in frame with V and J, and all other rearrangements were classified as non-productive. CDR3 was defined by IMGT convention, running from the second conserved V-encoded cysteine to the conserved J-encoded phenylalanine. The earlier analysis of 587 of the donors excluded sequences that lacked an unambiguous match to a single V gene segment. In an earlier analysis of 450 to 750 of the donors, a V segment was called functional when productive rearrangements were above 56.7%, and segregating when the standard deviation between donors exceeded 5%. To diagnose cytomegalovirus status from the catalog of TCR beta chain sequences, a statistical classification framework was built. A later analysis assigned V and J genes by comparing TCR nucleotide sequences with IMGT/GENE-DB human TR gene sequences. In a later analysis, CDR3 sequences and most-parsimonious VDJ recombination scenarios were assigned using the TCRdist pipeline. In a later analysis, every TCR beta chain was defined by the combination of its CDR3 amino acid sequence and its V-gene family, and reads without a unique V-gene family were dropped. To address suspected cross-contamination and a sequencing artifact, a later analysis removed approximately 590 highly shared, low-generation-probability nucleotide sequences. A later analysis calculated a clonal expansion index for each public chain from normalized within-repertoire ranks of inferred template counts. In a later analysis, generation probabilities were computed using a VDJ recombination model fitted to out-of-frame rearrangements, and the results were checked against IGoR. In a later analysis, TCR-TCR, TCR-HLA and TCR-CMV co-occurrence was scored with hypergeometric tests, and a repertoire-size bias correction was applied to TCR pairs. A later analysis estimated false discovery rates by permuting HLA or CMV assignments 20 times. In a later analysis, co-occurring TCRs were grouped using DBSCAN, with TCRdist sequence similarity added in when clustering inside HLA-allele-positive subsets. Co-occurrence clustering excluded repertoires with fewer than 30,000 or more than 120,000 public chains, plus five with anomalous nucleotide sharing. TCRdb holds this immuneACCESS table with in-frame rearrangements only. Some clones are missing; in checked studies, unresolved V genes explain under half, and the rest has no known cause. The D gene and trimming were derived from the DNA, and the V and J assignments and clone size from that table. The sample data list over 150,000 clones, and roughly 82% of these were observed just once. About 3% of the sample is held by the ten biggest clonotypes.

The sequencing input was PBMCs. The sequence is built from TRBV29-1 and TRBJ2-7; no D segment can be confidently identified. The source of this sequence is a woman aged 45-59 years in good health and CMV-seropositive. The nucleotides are TGCAGCGTTGTGCTGGGCCGTGTGCAGTACTTC. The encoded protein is CSVVLGRVQYF.